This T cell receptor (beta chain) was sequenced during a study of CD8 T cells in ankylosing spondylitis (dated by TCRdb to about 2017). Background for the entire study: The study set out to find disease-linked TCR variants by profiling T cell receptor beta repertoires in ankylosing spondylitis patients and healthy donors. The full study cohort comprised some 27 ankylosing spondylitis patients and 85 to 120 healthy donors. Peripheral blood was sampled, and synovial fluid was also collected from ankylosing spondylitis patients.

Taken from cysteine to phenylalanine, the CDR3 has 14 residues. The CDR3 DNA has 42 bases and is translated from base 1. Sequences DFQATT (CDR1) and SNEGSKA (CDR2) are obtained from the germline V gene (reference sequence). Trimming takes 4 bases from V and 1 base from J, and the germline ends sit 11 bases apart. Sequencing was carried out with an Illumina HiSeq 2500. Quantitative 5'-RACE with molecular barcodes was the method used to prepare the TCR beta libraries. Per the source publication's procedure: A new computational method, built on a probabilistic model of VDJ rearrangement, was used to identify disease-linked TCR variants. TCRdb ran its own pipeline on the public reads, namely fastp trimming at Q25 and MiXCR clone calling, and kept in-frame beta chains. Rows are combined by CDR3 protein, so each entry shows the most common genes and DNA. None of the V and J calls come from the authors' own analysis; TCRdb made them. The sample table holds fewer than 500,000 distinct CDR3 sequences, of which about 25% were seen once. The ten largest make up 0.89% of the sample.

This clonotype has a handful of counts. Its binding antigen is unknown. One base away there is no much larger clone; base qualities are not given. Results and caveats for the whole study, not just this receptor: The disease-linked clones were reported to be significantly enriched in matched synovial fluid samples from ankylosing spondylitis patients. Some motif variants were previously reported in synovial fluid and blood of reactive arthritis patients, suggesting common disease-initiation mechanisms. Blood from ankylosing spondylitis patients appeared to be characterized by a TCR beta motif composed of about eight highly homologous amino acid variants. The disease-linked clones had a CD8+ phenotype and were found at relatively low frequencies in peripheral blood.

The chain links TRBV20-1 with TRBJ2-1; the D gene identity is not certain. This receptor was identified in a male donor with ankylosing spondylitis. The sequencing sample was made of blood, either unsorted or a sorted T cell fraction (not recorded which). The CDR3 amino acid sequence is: CSAIVELSYNEQFF. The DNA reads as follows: TGCAGTGCTATAGTCGAACTATCCTACAATGAGCAGTTCTTC.